This TCR beta chain stems from a study of regulatory T cells in long-lasting Graves disease. The TCR beta library used iRepertoire HTBI primers with Arm-PCR amplification of CDR3. TCRdb ran MiXCR on the multiplex PCR reads and lists one entry per CDR3 protein. In the table there are hundreds of thousands of distinct CDR3 sequences, 15% to 20% of which are singletons. Time point described: newly diagnosed GD, antithyroid drugs for less than 3 months. Following extraction of RNA from PBMCs, that RNA was used to make the TCR library. In each case, Graves' disease was diagnosed per American Thyroid Association guidelines. The CDR3 runs to 12 residues. The junction had 8 bases not matched to a gene; V was cut back by 4 bases and J by 9 bases. Germline CDR1 reads GTSNPN; CDR2 reads SVGIG (reference sequence). This clonotype was seen more than once but under ten times. These data were also reused for a study on T cells in Graves' hyperthyroidism and ophthalmopathy. That report notes: Most clonotypes expanded in the thyroid (above 0.001) were also present in blood.

This rearrangement joins TRBV30 to TRBJ2-5; 7 positions agree with TRBD2. Sample: peripheral blood mononuclear cells (PBMCs), taken at new diagnosis, from a patient treated with antithyroid drugs. This receptor was taken from a man between 18 and 29 years old with Graves disease. The CDR3 here is CAWNTDRGAQYF. In DNA form, the CDR3 reads TGTGCCTGGAACACCGATCGGGGGGCCCAGTACTTC.